These 24 T cell receptor beta chains came from one sample sequenced in a study of shared clonotypes between healthy human individuals (dated by TCRdb to about 2020). The protocol used for the library was the immunoSEQ multiplex PCR assay. TCRdb re-hosts the immuneACCESS table, in-frame sequences only. Its copies lack some clones; in the studies checked, an unresolved V gene accounts for under half of them, and the cause for the rest is not known. This sample gives 2 million to 2.5 million clones in total; around 93% of them show up just once. The ten largest clones capture 0.37% of the sample. The material sequenced was naive CD4+ T cells from PBMCs. What the cell subset or site label conveys for this sample: CD45RA+ positively selected. These receptor sequences come from a man younger than 30 in good health. Some clones in this sample may be carry-over from other donors' samples.

In its sample, this clone was seen a few times. V and J are TRBV29-1 and TRBJ2-2; either TRBD1 or TRBD2 may supply D (5 bases each). The CDR3 consists of 12 residues. The V end was cut by 6 bases, the J end by 6 bases, with 11 bases between. Germline V lookup: CDR1 SQVTM, CDR2 ANQGSEA. The chain's CDR3 is CSVVRGPGELFF. CDR3 coding DNA: TGCAGCGTCGTTAGGGGACCCGGGGAGCTGTTTTTT.

The chain is built from TRBV27 and TRBJ1-3; D is perhaps TRBD1 (5 bases). Trimming stripped 11 bases from V and 0 bases from J, with 20 bases between. Germline lookup yields CDR1 MNHEY and CDR2 SMNVEV (reference sequence). The CDR3 loop spans 16 amino acids. CDR3 sequence reads: CASMQRGSGSGNTIYF. The CDR3 DNA follows: TGTGCCTCAATGCAGAGGGGCAGCGGCTCTGGAAACACCATATATTTT.

This chain uses TRBV30 with TRBJ2-7, with unresolved D. There are 14 residues in the CDR3. V lost 4 bases and J lost 0, with 13 bases in between. Germline V gene data show CDR1 as GTSNPN and CDR2 as SVGIG (reference sequence). The CDR3: CAWTPEGISYEQYF. The CDR3, as DNA: TGTGCCTGGACCCCAGAAGGGATCTCCTACGAGCAGTACTTC.

V gene TRBV25-1 combines with J gene TRBJ1-1; no clear D. The V end was cut by 5 bases, the J end by 1 base, with 14 bases between. This CDR3 spans 15 amino acids. Germline V gene data show CDR1 as MGHDK and CDR2 as SYGVNS. The CDR3 DNA reads TGTGCCAGCAGTCGTATGAAGTCGGGGAACACTGAAGCTTTCTTT. The encoded protein is CASSRMKSGNTEAFF.

The chain combines TRBV7-2 with TRBJ1-1; D is ambiguous. V was pared by 2 bases and J by 2 bases, with 9 bases between. The CDR3 length is 14 residues. Germline assignment: CDR1 SGHTA and CDR2 FQGNSA. The CDR3 DNA sequence: TGTGCCAGCAGCTTATGGCAGGCTAACACTGAAGCTTTCTTT. It codes for CASSLWQANTEAFF.

The chain recombines TRBV4-1 with TRBJ1-2; possibly TRBD1 for D (5 bases). This CDR3 region has 17 residues. Germline lookup yields CDR1 MGHRA and CDR2 YSYEKL. With 0 bases removed from V and 7 bases from J, the gap between germline ends came to 21 bases. Written as DNA, the CDR3 is TGCGCCAGCAGCCAAGACTTTGCCTCAGGGTTTTTGGCTGGCTACACCTTC. It codes for CASSQDFASGFLAGYTF.

The rearrangement joins TRBV9 to TRBJ2-7, with D maybe TRBD1 (6 bases). CDR1 is SGDLS and CDR2 is YYNGEE in the germline V gene. This CDR3 contains 15 residues. V lost 3 bases to trimming and J lost 3 bases, with 16 bases between them. This CDR3 is CASSASWDTYYEQYF. For the CDR3, the DNA is TGTGCCAGCAGCGCCTCTTGGGACACCTACTACGAGCAGTACTTC.

The genes are TRBV5-1 and TRBJ2-1, with D tentatively TRBD1 (6 bases). This CDR3 comprises 15 residues. Trimming stripped 4 bases from V and 0 bases from J, with 11 bases between. CDR1 SGHRS and CDR2 YFSETQ come from the germline V gene. CDR3 in amino acids: CASSQRQVSYNEQFF. The DNA of the CDR3 is TGCGCCAGCAGCCAAAGACAGGTCTCCTACAATGAGCAGTTCTTC.

This sequence joins TRBV6-1 and TRBJ2-5, with D maybe TRBD2 (6 bases). The CDR3 is made up of 15 amino acids. Trimming stripped 0 bases from V and 6 bases from J, with 14 bases between. Germline V CDR1 and CDR2: MNHNS, SASEGT. The CDR3 region is CASSEAGGSEKTQYF. CDR3 DNA sequence: TGTGCCAGCAGTGAAGCTGGGGGGTCCGAAAAGACCCAGTACTTC.

The rearrangement joins TRBV25-1 to TRBJ2-2, with D perhaps matching TRBD1 (5 bases). V lost 6 bases and J 1 base, leaving 15 bases between the germline ends. The CDR3 covers 16 residues. In germline, CDR1 is MGHDK, CDR2 SYGVNS. CDR3 loop: CASRAPWQGNTGELFF. The CDR3 DNA reads as TGTGCCAGCAGGGCCCCGTGGCAGGGGAACACCGGGGAGCTGTTTTTT.

This clone has just one count. The rearrangement uses TRBV6-5 and TRBJ1-4, with D possibly matching TRBD1 (6 bases). The CDR3 length is 14 residues. The germline V and J ends were trimmed by 5 bases and 7 bases, with 14 bases remaining between them. Germline V CDR1 and CDR2: MNHEY, SVGAGI. The CDR3 is CASSRQVRGEKLFF. The DNA for the CDR3 is TGTGCCAGCAGTCGACAGGTCCGGGGTGAAAAACTGTTTTTT.

The chain joins TRBV6-1 to TRBJ2-3; 8 nucleotides line up with TRBD2. The CDR3 has 14 amino acids. V lost 6 bases and J lost 0; bases outside the gene matches: 2. The germline CDR1 and CDR2 sequences are MNHNS and SASEGT. The CDR3 coding sequence is TGTGCCAGCAGGGCTAGCGGGAGCACAGATACGCAGTATTTT. Translation gives CASRASGSTDTQYF.

Concerning this clone: The same CDR3 arises from other DNA sequences in this sample as well. The chain employs TRBV5-1 and TRBJ2-5; 12 bases are a match to TRBD2. The CDR3 is made up of 15 amino acids. CDR1 SGHRS and CDR2 YFSETQ come from the germline V gene. After removal of 4 bases from V and 5 bases from J, the junction contained 6 bases not matched to a gene. The CDR3 DNA sequence: TGCGCCAGCAGCCCGGGACTAGCGGGTCCCGAGACCCAGTACTTC. Translated, it gives CASSPGLAGPETQYF.

The gene calls are TRBV5-4 and TRBJ2-7; 8 bases match TRBD1. The germline V gene has CDR1 SGHNT and CDR2 YYREEE (reference sequence). J was trimmed by 6 bases and V by 10 bases; bases with no gene match: 12. The CDR3 length is 13 residues. This CDR3 reads CAYRTGSSSEQYF. In nucleotides, the CDR3 is TGTGCCTATAGGACAGGGTCGAGCAGCGAGCAGTACTTC.

This clone has just a few counts. J is TRBJ1-4 and V is TRBV28, with D possibly being TRBD1 (6 bases). Trimming removed 3 bases at V and 14 bases at J, with 16 bases between. Germline assignment: CDR1 MDHEN and CDR2 SYDVKM. The CDR3 is 13 residues long. The CDR3 here is CASSFQTGLWLFF. CDR3 sequence (DNA): TGTGCCAGCAGTTTCCAAACAGGGCTTTGGCTGTTTTTT.

This clone was seen a single time. The chain has TRBV7-6 and TRBJ2-7, with 8 bases identical to TRBD2. The CDR3 has 14 residues. Germline lookup yields CDR1 SGHVS and CDR2 FNYEAQ. The V gene end was trimmed by 3 bases and the J gene end by 3 bases; junction bases not matched to a gene: 4. CDR3 loop: CASSLGGLGYEQYF. The CDR3 bases are TGTGCCAGCAGCTTGGGGGGACTAGGCTACGAGCAGTACTTC.

This clone has a single count. The genes are TRBV6-4 and TRBJ2-5, with D perhaps TRBD1 (5 bases). The CDR3 contains 14 residues. V was clipped by 0 bases and J by 5 bases, with 10 bases between them. The V gene's germline CDR1 is MRHNA and CDR2 SNTAGT. This chain's CDR3 is CASSDSTVGETQYF. DNA of the CDR3: TGTGCCAGCAGTGACTCGACAGTAGGGGAGACCCAGTACTTC.

The rearrangement links TRBV11-2 to TRBJ2-1; 14 bases match TRBD2. The CDR3 runs to 19 residues. Losses at the gene ends were 3 bases for V and 2 bases for J; bases not matched to a gene: 9. The germline gives CDR1 SGHAT, CDR2 FQNNGV. Here the CDR3 reads CASSLLGTSGSRAYNEQFF. In DNA form, the CDR3 reads TGTGCCAGCAGCTTGCTCGGGACTAGCGGGAGTAGGGCCTACAATGAGCAGTTCTTC.

The chain carries TRBV6-1 and TRBJ2-1; D is tentatively TRBD1 or TRBD2 (5 bases each). Per germline, CDR1 MNHNS and CDR2 SASEGT. With 1 base removed from V and 7 bases from J, the gap between germline ends came to 23 bases. CDR3 length: 18 residues. DNA for the CDR3: TGTGCCAGCAGTGAAGAAGAGGGACCAACCCTACTTTGGAATGAGCAGTTCTTC. It yields the protein CASSEEEGPTLLWNEQFF.

The chain employs TRBV6-5 and TRBJ1-1; D is ambiguous. V lost 0 bases, J lost 5 bases, and 13 bases lay in between. Germline V gene data show CDR1 as MNHEY and CDR2 as SVGAGI. There are 15 residues in the CDR3. The CDR3 loop reads CASSYSARRGTEAFF. CDR3 nucleotides: TGTGCCAGCAGTTACTCGGCAAGGCGAGGGACTGAAGCTTTCTTT.

Notes on this clone: Other DNA variants within this sample encode the same CDR3. The V call is TRBV9, the J call TRBJ2-2, with a tentative D call TRBD1 (6 bases). The germline V and J ends were trimmed by 0 bases and 6 bases, with 9 bases remaining between them. The CDR3 runs 14 residues. Germline V gene lookup returns CDR1 SGDLS and CDR2 YYNGEE. As DNA, the CDR3 is TGTGCCAGCAGCGTAGATGGGGGCCCCGGGGAGCTGTTTTTT. Amino acids: CASSVDGGPGELFF.

The rearrangement joins TRBV7-9 to TRBJ2-3, with 8 bases matching TRBD1. After removal of 5 bases from V and 5 bases from J, the junction contained 12 bases not matched to a gene. Germline V gene sequence: CDR1 SEHNR, CDR2 FQNEAQ (reference sequence). This CDR3 region has 16 residues. The CDR3 region is CASSARQGQGIDTQYF. CDR3 nucleotide sequence: TGTGCCAGCAGCGCCCGACAGGGGCAAGGAATAGATACGCAGTATTTT.

The chain couples TRBV5-1 to TRBJ1-4; 10 bases fit TRBD1. With 4 bases clipped from V and 4 bases from J, the junction kept 7 bases outside the gene matches. Germline-derived CDR1 and CDR2 are SGHRS and YFSETQ. The length of the CDR3 is 16 residues. CDR3 amino acids: CASSLQGQGNNEKLFF. CDR3 bases: TGCGCCAGCAGCCTCCAGGGACAGGGGAATAATGAAAAACTGTTTTTT.

This chain connects TRBV27 to TRBJ2-7; 8 positions agree with TRBD1. Germline CDR1 reads MNHEY; CDR2 reads SMNVEV (reference sequence). The CDR3 contains 14 residues. V shed 6 bases, J shed 0 bases, and the junction held 4 bases outside the gene matches. CDR3: CASRRDRSSYEQYF. CDR3 DNA: TGTGCCAGCAGACGGGACAGGAGCTCCTACGAGCAGTACTTC.